There are many counts of the clone carrying this TCR beta chain. This sample stems from a study of metastatic and nonmetastatic thyroid tumors. Treatment of any kind had been given to no patient before thyroid surgery. MiXCR was used by TCRdb to re-call the PCR reads. The sample contains approximately 32,000 clones, 15% of which appear only once. The TCR was taken from a male donor with papillary thyroid cancer or a benign thyroid nodule (not recorded which). Some clones in this sample may be carry-over from other donors' samples. Sequenced input: blood.

CDR3 nucleotide sequence: TGTGCCAGCAGCTTATCACAGGGTGGCGAGCAGTACTTC. It yields the protein CASSLSQGGEQYF. J is TRBJ2-7 and V is TRBV11-3, with D maybe TRBD1 (6 bases). Looked up from germline, CDR1 is SGHNT and CDR2 is YENEEA. The CDR3 has 13 residues. Trimming took off 2 bases at V and 6 bases at J, with 11 bases between the two ends.